This TCR beta chain emerged from a study of brain T cells in children with intractable seizures. Points from the study as a whole: Pre-surgery blood may have been undersampled, hiding some clones.

Clones were read by immunoSEQ multiplex PCR, and TCRdb kept only the in-frame ones, dropping some. The repertoire has tens of thousands of clones, more than 85% of them found once; the top ten carry more than 1.5%. Points on this clone: What it binds is not known.

The origin of this receptor is a boy under three years old with tuberous sclerosis and intractable seizures. This material consisted of peripheral blood, taken at surgery.

CDR3 amino acids: CASSPRQGGGAEAFF. CDR3 DNA sequence: TGTGCCAGCTCACCAAGACAGGGCGGGGGGGCTGAAGCTTTCTTT. The chain has TRBV18 and TRBJ1-1; TRBD1 agrees at 7 bases. Germline V lookup: CDR1 KGHSH, CDR2 LQKENI. The CDR3 sequence is 15 residues long. The J segment lost 6 bases and the V segment lost 2 bases, leaving 9 bases of the junction unmatched.